This is a list of T cell receptor beta chains from one sample in a study of blood T cells in healthy people across ages. MiXCR was run by TCRdb on the 5' RACE reads, yielding one entry per CDR3 protein. The sample records around 1.7 million distinct CDR3 sequences, roughly 27% being singletons. Source material: blood. Receptor source: a woman aged 30 to 39 in good health. The CDR3 runs from the conserved cysteine through the conserved F or W. A D gene is named only where the DNA matches it firmly. Expanded clones get a size class; other rows say once, few or many, or leave the size out.

d_gene	v_gene	abundance	j_gene	CDR3nt	CDR3aa
TRBD1	TRBV24-1	few	TRBJ2-1	TGTGCCACCAGTGATTTTGGCGGGACAGGGTCCCTCAATGAGCAGTTCTTC	CATSDFGGTGSLNEQFF
TRBD1	TRBV28	few	TRBJ1-2	TGTGCCAGCAGTTTAGGGGGCGGACAGGGGGCGACCTATGGCTACACCTTC	CASSLGGGQGATYGYTF
-	TRBV4-3	-	TRBJ1-2	TGCGCCAGCAGCCAAGACGGACGGTATGATGGCTACACCTTC	CASSQDGRYDGYTF
-	TRBV7-3	-	TRBJ2-3	TGTGCCAGCAGCTTAAATTCGGGCACAGATACGCAGTATTTT	CASSLNSGTDTQYF
TRBD1	TRBV11-2	-	TRBJ2-3	TGTGCCAGCAGCTCACAGGGGGCTATAGATACGCAGTATTTT	CASSSQGAIDTQYF
TRBD2	TRBV20-1	many	TRBJ2-1	TGCAGTGCCCCCTTACGCGGGGGGCTCACCTACAATGAGCAGTTCTTC	CSAPLRGGLTYNEQFF
-	TRBV7-2	-	TRBJ2-7	TGTGCCAGCAGCGTCCAAGGAAGCATGGACGAGCAGTACTTC	CASSVQGSMDEQYF
-	TRBV29-1	-	TRBJ2-5	TGCAGCGTTGGTTTCCCGGGGACCCAAGAGACCCAGTACTTC	CSVGFPGTQETQYF
-	TRBV12-3/TRBV12-4	-	TRBJ2-5	TGTGCCAGCAGTTACCCGGAGGGGGGCGTGGAGACCCAGTACTTC	CASSYPEGGVETQYF
-	TRBV29-1	few	TRBJ1-5	TGCAGCGTCGGTGAGGCAGGGGTCAATCAGCCCCAGCATTTT	CSVGEAGVNQPQHF
-	TRBV28	-	TRBJ1-5	TGTGCCAGCAGTTTATTTGAAGGTACCTTTAATCAGCCCCAGCATTTT	CASSLFEGTFNQPQHF
TRBD2	TRBV12-3/TRBV12-4	-	TRBJ2-1	TGTGCCAGCAGTTGGGCTGGGACTAGCGGGAGTAAGCTCTACAATGAGCAGTTCTTC	CASSWAGTSGSKLYNEQFF